One sample yielded the 9 T cell receptor beta chains listed below, sequenced in a study of human versus mouse CDR3 diversity and MHC coevolution (dated by TCRdb to 2016 to 2017). The library was obtained by the immunoSEQ multiplex PCR assay. TCRdb holds this immuneACCESS table with in-frame rearrangements only. Some clones are missing; in checked studies, unresolved V genes explain under half, and the rest has no known cause. The sample table shows tens of thousands of clones, and around 94% are seen once. The ten most abundant clones make up under 20% of the sample. Material: naive CD4+ T cells from blood. This specimen's cell subset or site label, interpreted: CD45RO-negative CD62L-positive naive CD4 T cells. The receptors originated from a person in their sixties in good health.

The chain combines TRBV30 with TRBJ1-4, with 7 bases matching TRBD1. Germline V gene sequence: CDR1 GTSNPN, CDR2 SVGIG (reference sequence). Trimming at V came to 6 bases and at J to 8 bases, leaving 9 bases not matched to a gene. The CDR3 has 13 residues. Here the CDR3 reads CACMGQPGEKLFF. Written as DNA, the CDR3 is TGTGCCTGCATGGGACAGCCAGGAGAAAAACTGTTTTTT.

The V call is TRBV7-3, the J call TRBJ2-1; 12 bases line up with TRBD2. Trimming cost V 2 bases and J 6 bases; bases outside gene matches: 11. The germline gives CDR1 SGHTA, CDR2 FQGTGA. The length of the CDR3 is 18 residues. The CDR3 coding sequence is TGTGCCAGCAGCTTAGCTAGCGGGAGGGTAGGCTGGAGCAATGAGCAGTTCTTC. Translating gives CASSLASGRVGWSNEQFF.

The rearrangement uses TRBV5-6 and TRBJ2-2, with 10 bases identical to TRBD2. CDR1 is SGHDT, CDR2 YYEEEE, per germline. The CDR3 covers 18 residues. V was clipped by 1 base and J by 6 bases; unmatched bases: 12. The CDR3 region has the DNA TGTGCCAGCAGCTTGATCTCTAGCGGGAGTAATCGGGCCGGGGAGCTGTTTTTT. Amino acid sequence: CASSLISSGSNRAGELFF.

In its sample, this clone was seen once. The chain recombines TRBV11-2 with TRBJ1-6; 7 bases map to TRBD1. Germline CDR1 is SGHAT and CDR2 is FQNNGV. The J segment lost 4 bases and the V segment lost 1 base, leaving 1 base of the junction unmatched. This CDR3 is 15 amino acids long. Here the CDR3 DNA reads TGTGCCAGCAGCTTAGCGGGACAGTATAATTCACCCCTCCACTTT. This encodes CASSLAGQYNSPLHF.

The chain has TRBV18 and TRBJ1-5; maybe TRBD1 (6 bases). Germline V CDR1 and CDR2: KGHSH, LQKENI. The CDR3 loop spans 14 amino acids. V gave up 2 bases and J gave up 6 bases, with 11 bases separating them. The CDR3 sequence: CASSPETGRQPQHF. Here the CDR3 DNA reads TGTGCCAGCTCACCAGAAACAGGGCGTCAGCCCCAGCATTTT.

The V and J genes are TRBV6-5 and TRBJ2-1, with no clear D. Germline V gene sequence: CDR1 MNHEY, CDR2 SVGAGI. CDR3 length: 11 amino acids. The V gene lost 8 bases and the J gene lost 6 bases, with 8 bases spanning the gap. CDR3 nucleotides: TGTGCCAGCCGCACACCCAATGAGCAGTTCTTC. It yields the protein CASRTPNEQFF.

The chain employs TRBV7-2 and TRBJ2-1, with D maybe TRBD1 (6 bases). Germline lookup yields CDR1 SGHTA and CDR2 FQGNSA. The CDR3 runs 14 residues. Trimming took off 1 base at V and 8 bases at J, with 12 bases between the two ends. The CDR3 spells CASSLGRGFDEQFF. The CDR3 DNA reads as TGTGCCAGCAGCTTAGGCAGGGGTTTCGATGAGCAGTTCTTC.

This rearrangement joins TRBV25-1 to TRBJ1-6, with 7 bases fitting TRBD1. V trimming: 3 bases; J trimming: 8 bases; junction bases outside the gene matches: 4. CDR1 MGHDK and CDR2 SYGVNS come from the germline V gene. The length of the CDR3 is 14 residues. The CDR3 is CASSEAGGHSPLHF. Here the CDR3 DNA reads TGTGCCAGCAGTGAGGCAGGGGGACATTCACCCCTCCACTTT.

V gene TRBV2 combines with J gene TRBJ2-1, with D tentatively TRBD2 (6 bases). Trimming pared 6 bases from V and 0 bases from J, leaving 12 bases between. This CDR3 has 15 amino acids. Germline CDR1 reads SNHLY; CDR2 reads FYNNEI. The CDR3 sequence: CASSVAVSSYNEQFF. Written as DNA, the CDR3 is TGTGCCAGCAGCGTAGCGGTAAGCTCCTACAATGAGCAGTTCTTC.